The following is a TCR beta chain sequence with its context. Original handling: Nucleated cell number was recorded as an estimate derived from reference gene primer amplification. This table comes from immunoSEQ multiplex PCR, and its TCRdb copy is limited to in-frame clones, with some not included. V and J calls and clone size are given by that table; D and trimming were obtained from the DNA. This sample has a few hundred thousand clones, with about four fifths found just once. The V and J ends lost 5 bases and 4 bases, in that order; junction bases with no gene match: 8. The CDR3 consists of 15 residues. Germline V CDR1 and CDR2: SNHLY, FYNNEI. This record comes from a study of blood T cell repertoires in COVID-19. Across the study: Whether acute or convalescent, the COVID-19 samples came from the United States, Italy and Spain. T cells, B-cell-depleted T cells, or PBMCs provided the cDNA or gDNA that served as material.

The TCR was taken from a man younger than 40 who had recovered from COVID-19. J is TRBJ1-1 and V is TRBV2, with 9 bases fitting TRBD1. The sample consisted of peripheral blood. The chain's CDR3 is CASSWDRAYGTEAFF. For the CDR3, the DNA is TGTGCCAGCAGTTGGGACAGGGCTTACGGCACTGAAGCTTTCTTT.